The clone carrying this TCR beta chain was observed many times. Its antigen is unknown. The junction departs from germline at one end; a sequencing error may be responsible. Genomic DNA was employed as the template in profiling TCR beta VDJ and CDR3. Each CDR3 protein gets one entry after TCRdb re-called the reads with MiXCR. In the table there are roughly 500,000 distinct CDR3 sequences, roughly a third of which are singletons. Previously, flow cytometry had revealed CD8+CD57+ cell expansion in the patients chosen for sequencing. As a group, the patients uniformly had severe acquired aplastic anemia. The data were taken from a study of CD8+CD57+ T cells in acquired aplastic anemia. Study context: Yields of DNA that came from sorted CD4+ and CD8+ cells averaged about 3 ug.

General study findings and limits: Researchers report that around 30 CD8+ CDR3 sequences appeared in both patients and controls.

CDR1 SSHAT and CDR2 FNYEAQ come from the germline V gene (reference sequence). This CDR3 is 14 amino acids long. This sequence was found in a human donor with aplastic anemia. The chain joins TRBV7-7 to TRBJ2-5, with TRBD1 identical over 8 bases. Sequencing was performed on sorted CD4+, CD8+, or CD8+CD57+ T cells (not recorded which) from PBMCs. DNA of the CDR3: TGTGCTAGCAGCCCCCCGGACAGGGAAGAGACCCAGTACTTC. Protein: CASSPPDREETQYF.